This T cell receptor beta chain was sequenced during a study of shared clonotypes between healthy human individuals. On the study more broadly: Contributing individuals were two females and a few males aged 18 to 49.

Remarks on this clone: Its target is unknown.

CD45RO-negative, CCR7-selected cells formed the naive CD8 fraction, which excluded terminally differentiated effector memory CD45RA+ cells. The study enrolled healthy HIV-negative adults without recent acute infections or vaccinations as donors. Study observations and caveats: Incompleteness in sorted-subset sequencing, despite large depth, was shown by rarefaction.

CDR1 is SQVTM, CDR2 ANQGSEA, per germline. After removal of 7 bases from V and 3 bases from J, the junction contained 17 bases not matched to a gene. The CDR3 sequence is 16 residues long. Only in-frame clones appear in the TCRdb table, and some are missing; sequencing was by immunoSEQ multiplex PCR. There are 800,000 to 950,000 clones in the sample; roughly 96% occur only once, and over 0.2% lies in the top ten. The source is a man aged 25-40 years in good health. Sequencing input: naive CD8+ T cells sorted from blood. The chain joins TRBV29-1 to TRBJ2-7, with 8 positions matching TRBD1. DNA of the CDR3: TGCAGCGCCTTGATCGGACCCACAGGGGGTGGCTACGAGCAGTACTTC. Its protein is CSALIGPTGGGYEQYF.